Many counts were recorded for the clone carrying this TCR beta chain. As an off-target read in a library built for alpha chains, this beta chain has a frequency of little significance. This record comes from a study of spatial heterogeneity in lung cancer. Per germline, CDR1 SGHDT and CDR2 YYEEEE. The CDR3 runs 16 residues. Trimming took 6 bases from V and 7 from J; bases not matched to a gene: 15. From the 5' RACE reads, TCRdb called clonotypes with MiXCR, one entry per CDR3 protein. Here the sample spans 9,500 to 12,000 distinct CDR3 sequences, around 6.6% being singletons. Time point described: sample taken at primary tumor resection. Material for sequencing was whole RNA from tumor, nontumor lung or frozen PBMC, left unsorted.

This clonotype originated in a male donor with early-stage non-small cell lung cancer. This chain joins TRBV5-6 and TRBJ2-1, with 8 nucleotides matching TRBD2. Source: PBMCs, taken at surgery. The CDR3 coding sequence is TGTGCCAGCACCCCCGCGAGCGGGAGTTCTTTGAATGAGCAGTTCTTC. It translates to CASTPASGSSLNEQFF.